This is a list of T cell receptor beta chains from one sample in a study. TCRdb fed the 5' RACE reads into MiXCR, producing one record per CDR3 protein. The table lists about 62,000 distinct CDR3 sequences, just under 30% of them singletons. What was sequenced was tumor-infiltrating naive CD4+ T cells sorted from the breast tumor. The receptors were sampled from a female donor with breast cancer. Each CDR3 is given without its conserved first and last residue.

V gene,J gene,CDR3 protein
TRBV4-3,TRBJ1-2,ASSQEPGQGNYGYT
TRBV5-1,TRBJ2-3,ASHRRAEDTQY
TRBV29-1,TRBJ2-7,SVEDKGSYEQY
TRBV6-6,TRBJ2-3,ASKAGGGPDTQY
TRBV6-2/TRBV6-3,TRBJ2-5,ASSYPLETQY
TRBV12-3/TRBV12-4,TRBJ2-5,ASSSMTREETQY
TRBV5-1,TRBJ2-4,ASSLQGADNIQY
TRBV28,TRBJ2-3,ASSPRPTDTQY
TRBV11-2,TRBJ2-5,ASSRRGGQETQY
TRBV30,TRBJ2-5,AWGGGDRETQY
TRBV7-9,TRBJ1-2,ASSRQAYYGYT
TRBV19,TRBJ2-1,ASSIYGTAYNEQF
TRBV5-1,TRBJ2-5,ASSSGQGIQETQY
TRBV6-1,TRBJ2-7,ASSWDSSYEQY
TRBV5-1,TRBJ1-2,ASSLTEHPDGYT
TRBV12-3/TRBV12-4,TRBJ1-2,ASNYEGGSNYGYT
TRBV4-2,TRBJ2-1,ASSQISTDREQF
TRBV7-2,TRBJ2-6,ASSYRGGSGANVLT
TRBV30,TRBJ1-4,AWSLDGEKLF
TRBV4-3,TRBJ2-1,ASAHRLTNEQF
TRBV12-3/TRBV12-4,TRBJ2-5,ASSLATRETTQY